The T cell receptor beta chain under discussion was sequenced for a study of blood T cell repertoires in COVID-19 (dated by TCRdb to 2020 to 2021). Regarding the study in general: Collaborator samples came from the United States, Italy and Spain and covered acute and convalescent phases of COVID-19. The repertoires were made available in a free public database intended to serve as a resource for research on the immune response to SARS-CoV-2. Nearly every sample came with metadata listing a de-identified subject ID, COVID-19 status, age in years and sex. Where available, HLA class I and class II types were taken from metadata supplied by the sample provider and were not determined by assay-based typing. Deeply sampled blood TCRbeta repertoires from subjects exposed to, actively infected with, or recovered from COVID-19 were included in the dataset. The material from the prospective study consisted of cDNA or gDNA derived from T cells, B-cell-depleted T cells, or PBMCs. The samples were drawn from the first 160 participants of the ongoing ImmuneRACE study and from 1,254 subjects provided by 6 global collaborators.

The CDR3 runs 15 amino acids, cysteine and phenylalanine included. The read is trimmed to its CDR3 DNA, 45 bases read in frame from base 1. The germline V gene specifies MNHEY as CDR1 and SVGEGT as CDR2. The germline V and J ends show losses of 4 bases and 4 bases respectively, and no gene match explains 8 bases of the junction. The immunoSEQ Assay, a bias-controlled multiplex PCR, was used to amplify TCRbeta CDR3 regions from genomic DNA. The study's processing was this. Within the assay, amplification of reference gene primers was used to estimate how many nucleated cells each sample contained. To quantify the absolute abundance of each unique TCRbeta CDR3 rearrangement, sequence reads were collapsed and filtered. For each sample, productive Simpson clonality was calculated by taking the square root of Simpson's diversity index across productive rearrangements. TCRdb holds this immuneACCESS table with in-frame rearrangements only. Some clones are missing; in checked studies, unresolved V genes explain under half, and the rest has no known cause. That table furnishes V, J and clone size, whereas the DNA furnished D and trimming. This sample lists fewer than 150,000 clones; around 80% were detected once. About 7% of the sample is taken by the ten largest.

Each collaborating institution followed its own protocols to collect whole blood in K2EDTA tubes. For TCRbeta analysis, collaborators shipped samples in one of three forms: frozen whole blood, isolated PBMCs, or DNA extracted from either of those sample types. Findings and caveats that apply to the study as a whole: The quantity of clinical and demographic metadata differed by source and by participant and was supplied without curation.

With respect to this clone: The target of this receptor is not known. No base quality information exists; no much larger clone differs at one position. Other DNA variants within this sample encode the same CDR3.

The sequenced sample consisted of peripheral blood. The TCR was taken from a human donor in a cohort sampled during active COVID-19. The rearrangement combines TRBV6-2 or TRBV6-3 with TRBJ1-2; a stretch of 8 junction bases matches TRBD1. The CDR3 corresponds to CASSSRQGSPYGYTF. The DNA reads as follows: TGTGCCAGCAGTTCGAGACAGGGGAGCCCCTATGGCTACACCTTC.